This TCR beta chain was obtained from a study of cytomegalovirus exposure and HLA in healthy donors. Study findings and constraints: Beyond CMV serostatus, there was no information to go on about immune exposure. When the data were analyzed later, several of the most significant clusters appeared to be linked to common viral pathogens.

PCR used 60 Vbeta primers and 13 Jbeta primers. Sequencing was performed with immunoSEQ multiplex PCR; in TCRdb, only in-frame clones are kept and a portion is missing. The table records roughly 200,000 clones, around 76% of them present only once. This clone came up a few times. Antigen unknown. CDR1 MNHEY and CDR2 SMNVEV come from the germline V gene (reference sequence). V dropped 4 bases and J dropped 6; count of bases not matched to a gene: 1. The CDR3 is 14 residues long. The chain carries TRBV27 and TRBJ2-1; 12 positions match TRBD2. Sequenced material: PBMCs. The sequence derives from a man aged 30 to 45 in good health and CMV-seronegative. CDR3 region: CASSSSGGVNEQFF. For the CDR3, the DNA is TGTGCCAGCAGTTCTAGCGGGGGGGTCAATGAGCAGTTCTTC.